These 21 T cell receptor beta chains share one sample of origin, sequenced in a study of T cell changes during pregnancy in multiple sclerosis. Produced via immunoSEQ multiplex PCR; TCRdb's table is partial and in-frame only. The sample yields about 100,000 clones, 85% to 95% seen once. The sequenced sample was peripheral blood, obtained in the third trimester of pregnancy. All receptors derive from a female donor in good health, enrolled as a control in a pregnancy study.

This clone has a single count. The V and J genes are TRBV19 and TRBJ1-1; D may be TRBD1 (5 bases). This CDR3 has 13 amino acids. Germline CDR1 LNHDA, CDR2 SQIVND (reference sequence). Trimming left V 3 bases short and J 3 bases short, with 8 bases between. The DNA for the CDR3 is TGTGCCAGTAGTATTAGGGGTGACACTGAAGCTTTCTTT. It translates to CASSIRGDTEAFF.

The chain uses TRBV7-9 and TRBJ2-5; weak D call: TRBD2 (6 bases). Germline V CDR1 and CDR2: SEHNR, FQNEAQ (reference sequence). V was cut by 4 bases and J by 5 bases, with 20 bases left in between. The CDR3 runs 16 residues. The CDR3 DNA reads TGTGCCAGCAGCTCCTGGGGGGATCGGCAACACGAGACCCAGTACTTC. Translating gives CASSSWGDRQHETQYF.

The chain combines TRBV19 with TRBJ2-2, with 8 bases aligning to TRBD2. Germline values: CDR1 LNHDA, CDR2 SQIVND (reference sequence). The CDR3 length is 15 residues. V shed 7 bases, J shed 9 bases, and the junction held 13 bases outside the gene matches. CDR3 sequence: CASTPPGLEFRELFF. The CDR3 DNA sequence: TGTGCCAGTACCCCCCCGGGACTAGAGTTCCGGGAGCTGTTTTTT.

The chain recombines TRBV27 with TRBJ2-7; the D is unclear. Trimming left V 5 bases short and J 2 bases short, with 10 bases between. Germline loops: CDR1 MNHEY, CDR2 SMNVEV (reference sequence). This CDR3 region has 13 residues. CDR3 in amino acids: CASSPSYTYEQYF. The DNA of the CDR3 is TGTGCCAGCAGTCCCAGTTATACCTACGAGCAGTACTTC.

The V gene is TRBV2, the J gene TRBJ1-1; TRBD1 agrees at 7 bases. Germline V gene sequence: CDR1 SNHLY, CDR2 FYNNEI. The CDR3 spans 14 residues. V lost 4 bases to trimming and J lost 0 bases; unmatched junction nucleotides: 2. The CDR3 sequence is CASSVDRVNTEAFF. The CDR3 coding sequence is TGTGCCAGCAGTGTCGACAGGGTGAACACTGAAGCTTTCTTT.

In its sample, this clone was seen a few times. The chain has TRBV6-1 and TRBJ2-7; tentatively, D is TRBD2 (5 bases). This CDR3 has 12 amino acids. The germline CDR1 and CDR2 sequences are MNHNS and SASEGT. V was shortened by 6 bases and J by 3 bases, with 9 bases between the two germline ends. In nucleotides, the CDR3 is TGTGCCAGCAGCAGCGACTACTACGAGCAGTACTTC. Translated, it gives CASSSDYYEQYF.

J is TRBJ2-7 and V is TRBV5-4, with TRBD1 matching over 9 bases. This CDR3 region has 16 residues. Losses at the gene ends were 4 bases for V and 3 bases for J; bases not matched to a gene: 11. Germline assignment: CDR1 SGHNT and CDR2 YYREEE (reference sequence). CDR3 DNA: TGTGCCAGCAGCACTGGCGGGACAGGGATTATCTACGAGCAGTACTTC. Translating gives CASSTGGTGIIYEQYF.

V usage is TRBV5-1 and J usage is TRBJ2-1; no definite D call. Trimming stripped 0 bases from V and 1 base from J, with 8 bases between. Germline CDR1 is SGHRS and CDR2 is YFSETQ. The CDR3 has 15 amino acids. CDR3 residues: CASSLDSLSYNEQFF. The DNA of the CDR3 is TGCGCCAGCAGCTTGGACTCCCTGTCCTACAATGAGCAGTTCTTC.

This sequence joins TRBV7-8 and TRBJ2-5; the match to TRBD2 covers 10 bases. Germline CDR1 SGHVS, CDR2 FQNEAQ. J gave up 4 bases and V 5 bases, and 10 bases lay outside the gene matches. CDR3 length: 16 amino acids. Here the CDR3 reads CASSPAGGEFPETQYF. The CDR3 DNA reads as TGTGCCAGCAGCCCAGCGGGGGGGGAATTCCCAGAGACCCAGTACTTC.

CDR3 nucleotides: TGTGCCAGCAGCCAATACCTCAGCTCTGGGGCCAACGTCCTGACTTTC. Translated, it gives CASSQYLSSGANVLTF. The chain employs TRBV4-2 and TRBJ2-6; no clear D. Germline CDR1 LGHNA, CDR2 YNFKEQ. The germline V and J ends were trimmed by 2 bases and 0 bases, with 8 bases remaining between them. The CDR3 loop spans 16 amino acids.

The rearrangement uses TRBV7-2 and TRBJ2-3; TRBD2 matches at 8 bases. V gave up 8 bases and J gave up 1 base; unmatched junction bases: 2. Germline CDR1 is SGHTA and CDR2 is FQGNSA. CDR3 length: 13 residues. The CDR3 coding sequence is TGTGCCAGCGCAGCGGGGGGCACAGATACGCAGTATTTT. As protein: CASAAGGTDTQYF. Full variable domain (outside the CDR3, taken from reference TRBV7-2 and TRBJ2-3): GAGVSQSPSNKVTEKGKDVELRCDPISGHTALYWYRQSLGQGLEFLIYFQGNSAPDKSGLPSDRFSAERTGGSVSTLTIQRTQQEDSAVYLCASAAGGTDTQYFGPGTRLTVL.

The V call is TRBV7-2, the J call TRBJ2-6; no firm D call. Germline V CDR1 and CDR2: SGHTA, FQGNSA. Trimming took off 4 bases at V and 0 bases at J, with 4 bases between the two ends. The CDR3 runs to 14 residues. CDR3 bases: TGTGCCAGCAGCTACAACTCTGGGGCCAACGTCCTGACTTTC. Encoded protein: CASSYNSGANVLTF.

The chain carries TRBV7-3 and TRBJ2-2; TRBD1 matches 8 bases. Unmatched junction bases numbered 2, after V lost 4 bases and J lost 4 bases. The CDR3 loop spans 14 amino acids. Germline V gene lookup returns CDR1 SGHTA and CDR2 FQGTGA. CDR3: CASSWTGPTGELFF. CDR3 nucleotide sequence: TGTGCCAGCAGCTGGACAGGGCCCACCGGGGAGCTGTTTTTT.

The rearrangement links TRBV1 to TRBJ2-5; the listed D gene, TRBD1, was not tested against the DNA. TRBV1 is recorded as a pseudogene. CDR3 length: 12 residues. The CDR3 bases are TGCACCAGCAGCCGAAGGGGAGAGACCCAGTACTTC. Encoded protein: CTSSRRGETQYF.

The chain is built from TRBV5-6 and TRBJ1-5; D is possibly TRBD1 (6 bases). The CDR3 loop spans 15 amino acids. The V gene lost 0 bases and the J gene lost 7 bases, with 14 bases spanning the gap. From germline, CDR1 is SGHDT and CDR2 YYEEEE. CDR3 DNA sequence: TGTGCCAGCAGCTTGGGCCAGGGGTCGGGCCAGCCCCAGCATTTT. It yields the protein CASSLGQGSGQPQHF.

This clone was observed a handful of times. This CDR3 reads CATSGVTQPQHF. DNA for the CDR3: TGTGCCACCTCGGGGGTAACGCAGCCCCAGCATTTT. V and J are TRBV19 and TRBJ1-5; maybe TRBD1 (5 bases). CDR3 length equals 12 residues. Trimming left V 10 bases short and J 7 bases short, with 14 bases between. Looked up from germline, CDR1 is LNHDA and CDR2 is SQIVND (reference sequence).

The gene calls are TRBV7-8 and TRBJ1-2; 9 positions match TRBD1. Germline CDR1 and CDR2: SGHVS and FQNEAQ. The CDR3 sequence is 16 residues long. J was trimmed by 8 bases and V by 1 base; bases with no gene match: 11. The CDR3 DNA reads TGTGCCAGCAGCTTAGAGTCGCCCGGGACAGGGAAGGGCTACACCTTC. As protein: CASSLESPGTGKGYTF.

The chain joins TRBV6-5 to TRBJ1-2; weak D call: TRBD1 (6 bases). The germline V gene has CDR1 MNHEY and CDR2 SVGAGI. The ends were cut back, 6 bases at V and 5 bases at J, with 10 bases in the middle. The CDR3 has 12 residues. CDR3: CASSPQGYGYTF. CDR3 DNA sequence: TGTGCCAGCAGCCCACAGGGATATGGCTACACCTTC.

The rearrangement joins TRBV6-5 to TRBJ1-1; tentatively, D is TRBD1 (6 bases). Germline V gene sequence: CDR1 MNHEY, CDR2 SVGAGI. Trimming pared 6 bases from V and 1 base from J, leaving 15 bases between. There are 15 residues in the CDR3. For the CDR3, the DNA is TGTGCCAGCAGACAAGCGTTGGGACAGAACACTGAAGCTTTCTTT. It translates to CASRQALGQNTEAFF.

This CDR3 reads CASSGTGGYGYTF. The DNA of the CDR3 is TGTGCCAGCAGCGGGACAGGGGGCTATGGCTACACCTTC. The gene calls are TRBV2 and TRBJ1-2; 11 nucleotides line up with TRBD1. In germline, CDR1 is SNHLY, CDR2 FYNNEI. The CDR3 consists of 13 residues. With 6 bases clipped from V and 4 bases from J, the junction kept 1 base outside the gene matches.

This chain uses TRBV2 with TRBJ2-1, with D tentatively TRBD2 (7 bases). Germline CDR1 SNHLY, CDR2 FYNNEI. The CDR3 spans 17 residues. Trimming left V 1 base short and J 6 bases short, with 19 bases between. The CDR3 region has the DNA TGTGCCAGCAGTGAAGAAAGGGGGGGGGCCGGGAGCAATGAGCAGTTCTTC. Amino acids: CASSEERGGAGSNEQFF. Using reference TRBV2 and TRBJ2-1 for the parts outside the CDR3, the full variable domain is EPEVTQTPSHQVTQMGQEVILRCVPISNHLYFYWYRQILGQKVEFLVSFYNNEISEKSEIFDDQFSVERPDGSNFTLKIRSTKLEDSAMYFCASSEERGGAGSNEQFFGPGTRLTVL.